The 29 T cell receptor beta chains below all came from one sample that was sequenced in a study of T-cell memory formation after mild COVID-19. Via MiXCR, TCRdb re-called the 5' RACE reads, giving one row per CDR3 protein. The sample contains about 430,000 distinct CDR3 sequences, approximately 24% of which appear only once. Sequenced input: PBMCs or a T cell subset sorted from them (not recorded which). The receptor set was obtained from an adult woman who had mild COVID-19 (a few samples of this study predate the infection). Cell type and time point are not known.

The V and J genes are TRBV29-1 and TRBJ2-1, with 11 bases lining up with TRBD2. The CDR3 extends over 13 amino acids. The trim removed 6 bases at V and 4 bases at J, leaving 2 bases unmatched. Germline V gene sequence: CDR1 SQVTM, CDR2 ANQGSEA. The CDR3 region is CSVTSGVYNEQFF. CDR3 in DNA: TGCAGCGTGACTAGCGGGGTTTACAATGAGCAGTTCTTC.

This clonotype was seen a handful of times. The chain links TRBV7-2 to TRBJ2-1; 9 bases are shared with TRBD2. V lost 6 bases and J lost 5; bases outside the gene matches: 8. CDR3 length: 15 amino acids. The germline V gene encodes CDR1 SGHTA and CDR2 FQGNSA. The CDR3 sequence is CASRHLAGAHNEQFF. The CDR3 DNA follows: TGTGCCAGCAGACATTTAGCGGGAGCCCACAATGAGCAGTTCTTC.

The chain carries TRBV18 and TRBJ2-5; 11 positions agree with TRBD2. Trimming removed 6 bases from V and 4 bases from J; junction bases left unmatched: 7. The CDR3 covers 15 residues. The germline V gene has CDR1 KGHSH and CDR2 LQKENI. CDR3 region: CASSRLAGSSETQYF. CDR3 DNA: TGTGCCAGCTCGCGACTAGCGGGATCGTCAGAGACCCAGTACTTC. The complete variable domain, with remaining parts taken from reference TRBV18 and TRBJ2-5, reads NAGVMQNPRHLVRRRGQEARLRCSPMKGHSHVYWYRQLPEEGLKFMVYLQKENIIDESGMPKERFSAEFPKEGPSILRIQQVVRGDSAAYFCASSRLAGSSETQYFGPGTRLLVL.

A few counts support this clonotype. The rearrangement uses TRBV15 and TRBJ2-2; D unresolved. The V end was cut by 0 bases, the J end by 7 bases, with 6 bases between. The CDR3 has 13 amino acids. Germline V gives CDR1 LNHNV, CDR2 YYDKDF (reference sequence). The CDR3 sequence: CATSRDSIGELFF. CDR3 DNA: TGTGCCACCAGCAGAGATTCTATCGGGGAGCTGTTTTTT.

The genes are TRBV13 and TRBJ2-5; tentative D call: TRBD2 (6 bases). Trimming took off 5 bases at V and 2 bases at J, with 15 bases between the two ends. The CDR3 runs 15 residues. Per germline, CDR1 PRHDT and CDR2 FYEKMQ (reference sequence). CDR3 loop: CASSPTEGGQETQYF. Written as DNA, the CDR3 is TGTGCCAGCAGCCCTACGGAGGGTGGGCAAGAGACCCAGTACTTC.

The rearrangement links TRBV5-1 to TRBJ2-1, with 7 bases matching TRBD1. CDR3 length equals 13 residues. Unmatched junction bases numbered 4, after V lost 6 bases and J lost 4 bases. Germline CDR1 reads SGHRS; CDR2 reads YFSETQ. CDR3 in amino acids: CASMRGQYNEQFF. DNA of the CDR3: TGCGCCAGCATGAGGGGACAGTACAATGAGCAGTTCTTC.

The CDR3 DNA sequence: TGCGCCAGCAGCCAAGTACGGGGCGGGCCTGAAGCTTTCTTT. Translated: CASSQVRGGPEAFF. The chain carries TRBV4-3 and TRBJ1-1; D perhaps matches TRBD1 (5 bases). In germline, CDR1 is LGHNA, CDR2 YSLEER. This CDR3 has 14 amino acids. V dropped 1 base and J dropped 6 bases, with 12 bases sitting between them.

The V call is TRBV25-1, the J call TRBJ1-1, with 7 bases lining up with TRBD1. CDR1 is MGHDK, CDR2 SYGVNS, per germline. Trimming removed 1 base from V and 5 bases from J; junction bases left unmatched: 10. The CDR3 totals 16 residues. Here the CDR3 DNA reads TGTGCCAGCAGTGAATCGGGTACAGGGGAATTGACTGAAGCTTTCTTT. This gives the protein CASSESGTGELTEAFF.

V and J are TRBV12-3 or TRBV12-4 and TRBJ1-5; TRBD1 agrees at 7 bases. This CDR3 has 17 residues. J lost 2 bases, V lost 6 bases, and 13 bases had no gene match. Written as DNA, the CDR3 is TGTGCCAGCAGGGGGAGGGGAGGGGGCTTAGGCAATCAGCCCCAGCATTTT. Translated: CASRGRGGGLGNQPQHF.

The chain links TRBV7-2 to TRBJ2-3; TRBD2 aligns across 9 bases. V trimming: 5 bases; J trimming: 4 bases; junction bases outside the gene matches: 4. The CDR3 totals 14 residues. Germline V gene lookup returns CDR1 SGHTA and CDR2 FQGNSA. The CDR3 sequence is CASSRGGGSDTQYF. CDR3 bases: TGTGCCAGCAGCCGCGGGGGGGGCTCAGATACGCAGTATTTT.

This clonotype has a handful of counts. The chain joins TRBV5-1 to TRBJ2-7, with D perhaps matching TRBD2 (6 bases). The V and J ends lost 4 bases and 4 bases respectively, with 15 bases between them. Germline V lookup: CDR1 SGHRS, CDR2 YFSETQ. This CDR3 is 14 amino acids long. This CDR3 reads CASSPDGTYYEQYF. The CDR3 bases are TGCGCCAGCAGCCCCGACGGGACTTATTACGAGCAGTACTTC.

The rearrangement uses TRBV7-8 and TRBJ2-1; 8 positions agree with TRBD2. Per the germline V gene, CDR1 is SGHVS and CDR2 is FQNEAQ. There are 13 residues in the CDR3. V shed 6 bases and J 8 bases; nucleotides not matched to a gene: 6. In DNA, the CDR3 is TGTGCCAGCAGTCCAGCGGGGGTTTATGAGCAGTTCTTC. Translation gives CASSPAGVYEQFF.

The chain links TRBV5-6 to TRBJ1-2, with D maybe TRBD1 (5 bases). Trimming cost V 1 base and J 5 bases, with 12 bases left between them. Germline loops: CDR1 SGHDT, CDR2 YYEEEE. The CDR3 extends over 14 amino acids. CDR3 amino acids: CASSLITGPYGYTF. The CDR3 bases are TGTGCCAGCAGCTTGATCACAGGACCGTATGGCTACACCTTC.

This clonotype was picked up a small number of times. The chain joins TRBV6-2 or TRBV6-3 to TRBJ2-3, with 14 bases fitting TRBD2. Germline CDR1 and CDR2: MNHEY and SVGEGT. This CDR3 contains 16 residues. V trimming: 4 bases; J trimming: 2 bases; junction bases outside the gene matches: 2. The CDR3 sequence: CASSSGLAGATDTQYF. The CDR3 nucleotides are TGTGCCAGCAGTTCGGGACTAGCGGGGGCCACAGATACGCAGTATTTT.

This clonotype was seen a handful of times. The V and J genes are TRBV24-1 and TRBJ2-3; 10 bases fit TRBD2. This CDR3 has 21 amino acids. The germline gives CDR1 KGHDR, CDR2 SFDVKD. V trimming: 0 bases; J trimming: 3 bases; junction bases outside the gene matches: 17. The CDR3 sequence is CATSDLQSGRDKSGETDTQYF. CDR3 sequence (DNA): TGTGCCACCAGTGATTTGCAAAGCGGGAGGGATAAGAGCGGGGAAACAGATACGCAGTATTTT.

This clonotype occurred many times. The rearrangement uses TRBV5-1 and TRBJ2-7; D is ambiguous. There are 15 residues in the CDR3. Per germline, CDR1 SGHRS and CDR2 YFSETQ. Trimming cost V 1 base and J 2 bases, with 13 bases left between them. CDR3 region: CASSLRAGKTYEQYF. The CDR3 nucleotides are TGCGCCAGCAGCTTGAGGGCCGGCAAAACCTACGAGCAGTACTTC.

The V gene is TRBV7-3, the J gene TRBJ2-2; possible D gene TRBD2, 6 bases. The ends were cut back, 3 bases at V and 3 bases at J, with 14 bases in the middle. The CDR3 is made up of 16 amino acids. Germline V gene lookup returns CDR1 SGHTA and CDR2 FQGTGA. The CDR3: CASSLMAGPYTGELFF. Here the CDR3 DNA reads TGTGCCAGCAGCTTGATGGCGGGGCCCTACACCGGGGAGCTGTTTTTT.

V gene TRBV12-3 or TRBV12-4 combines with J gene TRBJ1-2, with TRBD1 identical over 11 bases. Unmatched junction bases numbered 6, after V lost 5 bases and J lost 4 bases. This CDR3 contains 15 residues. CDR3 loop: CASSVGQGAFYGYTF. The CDR3 DNA reads TGTGCCAGCAGTGTTGGACAGGGGGCCTTCTATGGCTACACCTTC.

This clonotype was found many times. The rearrangement joins TRBV7-9 to TRBJ2-1; 9 bases are shared with TRBD2. CDR3 length: 15 amino acids. V gave up 6 bases and J gave up 8 bases; unmatched junction bases: 11. CDR1 and CDR2 (germline): SEHNR, FQNEAQ (reference sequence). CDR3 nucleotide sequence: TGTGCCAGCAGGGGAGTAAGCGGGAGGAAATATGAGCAGTTCTTC. Translating gives CASRGVSGRKYEQFF.

This clonotype was observed many times. The genes are TRBV25-1 and TRBJ2-7; TRBD1 agrees at 8 bases. The V gene end was trimmed by 3 bases and the J gene end by 0 bases; junction bases not matched to a gene: 13. The germline CDR1 and CDR2 sequences are MGHDK and SYGVNS. This CDR3 comprises 18 residues. The CDR3 region is CASSDEVGGQGGSYEQYF. The CDR3 DNA sequence: TGTGCCAGCAGTGACGAGGTTGGCGGACAGGGAGGCTCCTACGAGCAGTACTTC.

This clonotype was seen a few times. V and J are TRBV12-3 or TRBV12-4 and TRBJ1-5; D not resolved. CDR3 size: 13 residues. The ends were cut back, 5 bases at V and 1 base at J, with 6 bases in the middle. The CDR3 DNA is TGTGCCAGCAGTATGGAGAGCAATCAGCCCCAGCATTTT. Translating gives CASSMESNQPQHF.

Concerning this clonotype: The missing conserved phenylalanine or tryptophan at the end of this CDR3 makes a read error likely. The V call is TRBV5-1, the J call TRBJ2-7; the match to TRBD1 covers 10 bases. After removal of 3 bases from V and 4 bases from J, the junction contained 4 bases not matched to a gene. The CDR3 extends over 14 amino acids. In germline, CDR1 is SGHRS, CDR2 YFSETQ. The CDR3 reads CASSWGTGDYEQYL. CDR3 in DNA: TGCGCCAGCAGCTGGGGGACAGGGGATTACGAGCAGTACTTA.

The chain couples TRBV24-1 to TRBJ1-4; 7 bases map to TRBD1. Per germline, CDR1 KGHDR and CDR2 SFDVKD. The CDR3 extends over 16 amino acids. V lost 5 bases, J lost 5 bases, and 10 bases stayed unmatched. The CDR3 loop reads CATSVGGGTANEKLFF. CDR3 DNA sequence: TGTGCCACCAGTGTAGGGGGCGGGACGGCGAATGAAAAACTGTTTTTT.

The rearrangement links TRBV4-3 to TRBJ1-5, with D possibly matching TRBD1 (6 bases). The CDR3 has 16 residues. Germline V CDR1 and CDR2: LGHNA, YSLEER. The germline V and J ends were trimmed by 0 bases and 1 base, with 10 bases remaining between them. The DNA of the CDR3 is TGCGCCAGCAGCCAAGATACCGGGGGCAGCAATCAGCCCCAGCATTTT. Its protein is CASSQDTGGSNQPQHF.

The chain recombines TRBV12-3 or TRBV12-4 with TRBJ1-2; 7 nucleotides align to TRBD1. The trim removed 4 bases at V and 4 bases at J, leaving 9 bases unmatched. CDR3 length: 15 residues. The CDR3 loop reads CASSWDSPAVYGYTF. CDR3 sequence (DNA): TGTGCCAGCAGTTGGGACAGCCCGGCGGTCTATGGCTACACCTTC.

The chain has TRBV7-6 and TRBJ2-2; possibly TRBD1 for D (6 bases). Trimming stripped 4 bases from V and 7 bases from J, with 16 bases between. CDR1 and CDR2 (germline): SGHVS, FNYEAQ. The CDR3 is made up of 15 amino acids. CDR3 coding DNA: TGTGCCAGCAGCTCCAATACAGGGCTGGACGGGGAGCTGTTTTTT. As protein: CASSSNTGLDGELFF. The complete variable domain, with remaining parts taken from reference TRBV7-6 and TRBJ2-2, reads GAGVSQSPRYKVTKRGQDVALRCDPISGHVSLYWYRQALGQGPEFLTYFNYEAQQDKSGLPNDRFSAERPEGSISTLTIQRTEQRDSAMYRCASSSNTGLDGELFFGEGSRLTVL.

V and J are TRBV3-1 and TRBJ1-2; 7 bases align to TRBD1. After removal of 0 bases from V and 2 bases from J, the junction contained 6 bases not matched to a gene. The CDR3 runs 16 residues. CDR1 LGHDT and CDR2 YNNKEL come from the germline V gene (reference sequence). As DNA, the CDR3 is TGTGCCAGCAGCCAAGAGGGGCCACAGGGGAACTATGGCTACACCTTC. Translation gives CASSQEGPQGNYGYTF.

CDR3 protein: CSARDTSGGRNEQFF. The CDR3 DNA reads as TGCAGTGCTAGAGATACTAGCGGGGGGAGGAATGAGCAGTTCTTC. The chain is built from TRBV20-1 and TRBJ2-1, with 12 bases lining up with TRBD2. Germline-derived CDR1 and CDR2 are DFQATT and SNEGSKA (reference sequence). This CDR3 has 15 residues. Losses at the gene ends were 0 bases for V and 7 bases for J; bases not matched to a gene: 4.

This clonotype has only a few counts. The chain recombines TRBV20-1 with TRBJ2-1; D tentatively fits TRBD1 or TRBD2 (5 bases each). The germline gives CDR1 DFQATT, CDR2 SNEGSKA (reference sequence). This CDR3 region has 12 residues. V was trimmed by 7 bases and J by 9 bases, leaving 16 bases between them. CDR3 sequence (DNA): TGCAGTGTCCGGGATTCTACAGGTGAGCAGTTCTTC. Translated, it gives CSVRDSTGEQFF.